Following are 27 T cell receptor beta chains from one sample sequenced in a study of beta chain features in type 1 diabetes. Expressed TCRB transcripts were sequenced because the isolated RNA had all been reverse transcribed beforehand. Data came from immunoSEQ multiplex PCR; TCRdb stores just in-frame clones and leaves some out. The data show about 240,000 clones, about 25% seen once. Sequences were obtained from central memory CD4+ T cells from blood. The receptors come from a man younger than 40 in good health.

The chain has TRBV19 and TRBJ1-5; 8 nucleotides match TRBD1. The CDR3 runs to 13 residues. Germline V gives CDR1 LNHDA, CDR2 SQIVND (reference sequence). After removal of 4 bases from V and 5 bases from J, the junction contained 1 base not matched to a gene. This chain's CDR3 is CASSKDRDQPQHF. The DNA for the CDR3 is TGTGCCAGTAGTAAGGACAGGGATCAGCCCCAGCATTTT. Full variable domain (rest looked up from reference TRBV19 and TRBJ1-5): DGGITQSPKYLFRKEGQNVTLSCEQNLNHDAMYWYRQDPGQGLRLIYYSQIVNDFQKGDIAEGYSVSREKKESFPLTVTSAQKNPTAFYLCASSKDRDQPQHFGDGTRLSIL.

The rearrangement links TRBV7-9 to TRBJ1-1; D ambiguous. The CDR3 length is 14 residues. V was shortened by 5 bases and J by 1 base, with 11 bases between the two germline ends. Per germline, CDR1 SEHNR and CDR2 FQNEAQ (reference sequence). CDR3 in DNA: TGTGCCAGCAGCCTGGGGAAACCGAACACTGAAGCTTTCTTT. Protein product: CASSLGKPNTEAFF.

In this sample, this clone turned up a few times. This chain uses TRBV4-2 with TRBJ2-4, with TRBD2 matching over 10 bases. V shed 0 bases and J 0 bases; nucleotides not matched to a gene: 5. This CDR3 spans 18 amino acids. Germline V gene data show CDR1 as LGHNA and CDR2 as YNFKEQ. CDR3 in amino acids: CASSQEASGGLAKNIQYF. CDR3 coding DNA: TGTGCCAGCAGCCAAGAGGCTAGCGGGGGATTAGCCAAAAACATTCAGTACTTC.

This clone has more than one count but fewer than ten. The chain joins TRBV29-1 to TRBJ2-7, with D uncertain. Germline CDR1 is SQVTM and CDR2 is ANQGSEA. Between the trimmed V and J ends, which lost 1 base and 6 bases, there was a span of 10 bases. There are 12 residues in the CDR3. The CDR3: CSVEVSASEQYF. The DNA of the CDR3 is TGCAGCGTTGAAGTCTCCGCTTCCGAGCAGTACTTC.

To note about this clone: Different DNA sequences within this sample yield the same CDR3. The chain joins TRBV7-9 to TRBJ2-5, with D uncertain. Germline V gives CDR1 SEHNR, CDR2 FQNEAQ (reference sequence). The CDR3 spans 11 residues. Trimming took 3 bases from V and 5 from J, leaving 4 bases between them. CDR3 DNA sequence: TGTGCCAGCAGCTTCGGGGAGACCCAGTACTTC. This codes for CASSFGETQYF.

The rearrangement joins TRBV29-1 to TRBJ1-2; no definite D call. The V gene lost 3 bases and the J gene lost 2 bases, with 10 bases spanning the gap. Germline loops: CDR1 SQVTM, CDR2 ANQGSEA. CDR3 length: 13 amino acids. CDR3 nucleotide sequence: TGCAGCGTTGAGTTACAGACAAACTATGGCTACACCTTC. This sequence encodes CSVELQTNYGYTF.

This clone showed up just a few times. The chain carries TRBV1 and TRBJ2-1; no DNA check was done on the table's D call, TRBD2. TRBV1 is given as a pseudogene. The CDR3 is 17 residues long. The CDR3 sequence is CTSSQDREAVGTNEQFF. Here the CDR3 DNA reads TGCACCAGCAGCCAAGATAGGGAAGCGGTGGGCACTAATGAGCAGTTCTTC.

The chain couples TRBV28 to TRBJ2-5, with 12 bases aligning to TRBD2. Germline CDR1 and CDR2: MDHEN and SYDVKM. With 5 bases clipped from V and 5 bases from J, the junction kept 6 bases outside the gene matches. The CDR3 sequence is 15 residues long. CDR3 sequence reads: CASSLPSGRAETQYF. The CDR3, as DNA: TGTGCCAGCAGTCTACCTAGCGGGAGGGCGGAGACCCAGTACTTC. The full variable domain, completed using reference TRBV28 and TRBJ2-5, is DVKVTQSSRYLVKRTGEKVFLECVQDMDHENMFWYRQDPGLGLRLIYFSYDVKMKEKGDIPEGYSVSREKKERFSLILESASTNQTSMYLCASSLPSGRAETQYFGPGTRLLVL.

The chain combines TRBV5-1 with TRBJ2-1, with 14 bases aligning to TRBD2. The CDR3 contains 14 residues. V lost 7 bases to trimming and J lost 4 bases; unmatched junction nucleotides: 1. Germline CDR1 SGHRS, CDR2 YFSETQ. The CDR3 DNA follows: TGCGCCAGCCGGACTAGCGGGAGGTACAATGAGCAGTTCTTC. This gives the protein CASRTSGRYNEQFF.

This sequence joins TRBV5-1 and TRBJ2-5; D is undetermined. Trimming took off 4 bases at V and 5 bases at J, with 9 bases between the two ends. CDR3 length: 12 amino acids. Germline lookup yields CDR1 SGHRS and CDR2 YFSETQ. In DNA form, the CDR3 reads TGCGCCAGCAGCCATCCGGCGGAGACCCAGTACTTC. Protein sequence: CASSHPAETQYF.

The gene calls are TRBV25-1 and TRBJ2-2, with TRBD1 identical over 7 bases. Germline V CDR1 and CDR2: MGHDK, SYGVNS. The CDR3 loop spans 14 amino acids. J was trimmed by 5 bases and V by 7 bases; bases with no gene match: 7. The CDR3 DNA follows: TGTGCCAGCAACCCGGGACAGAGAACCGGGGAGCTGTTTTTT. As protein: CASNPGQRTGELFF. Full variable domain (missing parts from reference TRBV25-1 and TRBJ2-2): EADIYQTPRYLVIGTGKKITLECSQTMGHDKMYWYQQDPGMELHLIHYSYGVNSTEKGDLSSESTVSRIRTEHFPLTLESARPSHTSQYLCASNPGQRTGELFFGEGSRLTVL.

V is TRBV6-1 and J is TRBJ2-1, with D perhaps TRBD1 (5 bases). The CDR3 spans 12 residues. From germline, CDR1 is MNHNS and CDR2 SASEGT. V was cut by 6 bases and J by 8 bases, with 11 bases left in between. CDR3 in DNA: TGTGCCAGCAGACCCAGGGTGGATGAGCAGTTCTTC. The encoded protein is CASRPRVDEQFF.

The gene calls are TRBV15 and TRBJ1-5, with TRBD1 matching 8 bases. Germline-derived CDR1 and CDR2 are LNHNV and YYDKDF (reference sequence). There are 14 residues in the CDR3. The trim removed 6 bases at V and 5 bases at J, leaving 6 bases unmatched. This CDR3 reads CATSRDRPDQPQHF. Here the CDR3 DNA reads TGTGCCACCAGTCGGGACAGGCCAGATCAGCCCCAGCATTTT.

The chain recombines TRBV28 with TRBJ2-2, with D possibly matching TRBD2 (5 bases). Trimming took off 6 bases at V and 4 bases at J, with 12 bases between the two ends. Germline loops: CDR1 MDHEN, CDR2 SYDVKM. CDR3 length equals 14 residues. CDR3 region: CASSLDAGTGELFF. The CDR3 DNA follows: TGTGCCAGCAGCCTCGATGCGGGCACCGGGGAGCTGTTTTTT.

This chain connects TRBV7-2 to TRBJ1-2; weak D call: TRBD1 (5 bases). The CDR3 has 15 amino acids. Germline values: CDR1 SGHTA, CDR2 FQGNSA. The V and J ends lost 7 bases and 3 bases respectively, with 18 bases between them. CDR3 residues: CASTRGPRVDYGYTF. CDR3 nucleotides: TGTGCCAGCACCCGCGGACCCAGGGTTGACTATGGCTACACCTTC.

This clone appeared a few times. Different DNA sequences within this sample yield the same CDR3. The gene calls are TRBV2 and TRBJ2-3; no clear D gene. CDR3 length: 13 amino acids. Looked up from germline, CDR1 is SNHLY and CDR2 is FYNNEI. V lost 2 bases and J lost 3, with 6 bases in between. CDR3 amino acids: CASSELGTDTQYF. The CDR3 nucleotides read TGTGCCAGCAGTGAATTGGGGACAGATACGCAGTATTTT.

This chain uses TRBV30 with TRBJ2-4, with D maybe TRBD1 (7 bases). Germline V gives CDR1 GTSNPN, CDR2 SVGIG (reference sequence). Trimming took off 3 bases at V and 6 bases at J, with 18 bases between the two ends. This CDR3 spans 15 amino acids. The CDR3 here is CAWSRGGTEGNIQYF. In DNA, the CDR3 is TGTGCCTGGAGCCGAGGCGGGACAGAGGGAAACATTCAGTACTTC.

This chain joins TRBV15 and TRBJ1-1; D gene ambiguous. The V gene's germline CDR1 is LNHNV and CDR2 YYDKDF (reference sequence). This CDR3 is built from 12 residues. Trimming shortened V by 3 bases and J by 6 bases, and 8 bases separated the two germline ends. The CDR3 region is CATSRDIAEAFF. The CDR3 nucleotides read TGTGCCACCAGCAGGGATATTGCTGAAGCTTTCTTT.

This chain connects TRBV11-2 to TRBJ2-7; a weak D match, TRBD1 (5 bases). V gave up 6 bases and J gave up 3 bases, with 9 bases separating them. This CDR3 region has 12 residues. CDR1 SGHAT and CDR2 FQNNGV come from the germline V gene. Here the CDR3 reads CASRSDNYEQYF. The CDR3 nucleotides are TGTGCCAGCAGATCGGACAACTACGAGCAGTACTTC.

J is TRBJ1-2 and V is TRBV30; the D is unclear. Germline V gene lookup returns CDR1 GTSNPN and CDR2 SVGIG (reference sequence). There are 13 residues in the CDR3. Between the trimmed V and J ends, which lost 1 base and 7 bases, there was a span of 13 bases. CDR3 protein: CAWSALRGVGYTF. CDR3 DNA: TGTGCCTGGAGTGCACTACGGGGTGTTGGCTACACCTTC.

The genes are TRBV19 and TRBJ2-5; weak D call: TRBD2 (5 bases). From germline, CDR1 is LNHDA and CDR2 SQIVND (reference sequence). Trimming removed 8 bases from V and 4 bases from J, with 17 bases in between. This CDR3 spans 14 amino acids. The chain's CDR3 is CASSKVEGGETQYF. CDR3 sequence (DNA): TGTGCCAGTTCGAAAGTCGAGGGCGGAGAGACCCAGTACTTC.

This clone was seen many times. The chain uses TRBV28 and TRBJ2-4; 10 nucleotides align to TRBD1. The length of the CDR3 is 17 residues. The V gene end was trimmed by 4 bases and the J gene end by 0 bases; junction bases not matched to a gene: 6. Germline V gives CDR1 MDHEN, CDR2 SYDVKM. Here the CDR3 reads CASSSHRDRGAKNIQYF. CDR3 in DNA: TGTGCCAGCAGTTCACACCGGGACAGGGGAGCCAAAAACATTCAGTACTTC.

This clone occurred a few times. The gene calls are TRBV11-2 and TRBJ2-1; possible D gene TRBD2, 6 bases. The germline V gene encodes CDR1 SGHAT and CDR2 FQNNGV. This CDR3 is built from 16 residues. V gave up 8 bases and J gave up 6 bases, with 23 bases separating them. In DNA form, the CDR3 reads TGTGCCAGCGGTCTCACTAGCAATCGGGTGGGCAATGAGCAGTTCTTC. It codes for CASGLTSNRVGNEQFF.

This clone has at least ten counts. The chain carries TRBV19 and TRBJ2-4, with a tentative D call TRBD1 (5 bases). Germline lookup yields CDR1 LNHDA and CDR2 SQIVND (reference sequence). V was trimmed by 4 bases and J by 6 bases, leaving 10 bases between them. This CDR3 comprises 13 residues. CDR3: CASSKAGPNIQYF. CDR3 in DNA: TGTGCCAGTAGTAAGGCAGGGCCAAACATTCAGTACTTC.

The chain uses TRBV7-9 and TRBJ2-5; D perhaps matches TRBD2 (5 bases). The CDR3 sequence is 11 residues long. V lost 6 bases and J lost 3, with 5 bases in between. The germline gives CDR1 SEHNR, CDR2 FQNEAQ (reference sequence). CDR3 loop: CASRGEETQYF. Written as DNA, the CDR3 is TGTGCCAGCAGGGGAGAAGAGACCCAGTACTTC.

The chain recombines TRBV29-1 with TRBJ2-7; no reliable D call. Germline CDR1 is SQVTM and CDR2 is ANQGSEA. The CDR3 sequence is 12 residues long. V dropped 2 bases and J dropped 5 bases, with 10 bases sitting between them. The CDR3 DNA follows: TGCAGCGTTGAAAGCAAGAGTAACGAGCAGTACTTC. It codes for CSVESKSNEQYF.

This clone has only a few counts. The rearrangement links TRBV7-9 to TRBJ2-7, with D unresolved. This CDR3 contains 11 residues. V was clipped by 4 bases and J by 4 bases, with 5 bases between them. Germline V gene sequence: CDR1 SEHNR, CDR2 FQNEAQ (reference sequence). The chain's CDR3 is CASSSLYEQYF. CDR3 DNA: TGTGCCAGCAGCTCACTATACGAGCAGTACTTC.